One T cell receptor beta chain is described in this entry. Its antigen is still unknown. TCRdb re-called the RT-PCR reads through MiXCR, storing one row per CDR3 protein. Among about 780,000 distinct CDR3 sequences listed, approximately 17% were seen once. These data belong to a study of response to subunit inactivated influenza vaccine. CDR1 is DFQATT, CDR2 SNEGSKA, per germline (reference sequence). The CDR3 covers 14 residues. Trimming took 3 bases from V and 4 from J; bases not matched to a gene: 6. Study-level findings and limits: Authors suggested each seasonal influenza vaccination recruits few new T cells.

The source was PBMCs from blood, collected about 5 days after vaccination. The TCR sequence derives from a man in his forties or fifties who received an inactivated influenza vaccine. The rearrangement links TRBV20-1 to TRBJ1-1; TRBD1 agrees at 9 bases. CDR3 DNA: TGCAGTGCTAGTTTCGGGACAGGGTCCACTGAAGCTTTCTTT. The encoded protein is CSASFGTGSTEAFF.